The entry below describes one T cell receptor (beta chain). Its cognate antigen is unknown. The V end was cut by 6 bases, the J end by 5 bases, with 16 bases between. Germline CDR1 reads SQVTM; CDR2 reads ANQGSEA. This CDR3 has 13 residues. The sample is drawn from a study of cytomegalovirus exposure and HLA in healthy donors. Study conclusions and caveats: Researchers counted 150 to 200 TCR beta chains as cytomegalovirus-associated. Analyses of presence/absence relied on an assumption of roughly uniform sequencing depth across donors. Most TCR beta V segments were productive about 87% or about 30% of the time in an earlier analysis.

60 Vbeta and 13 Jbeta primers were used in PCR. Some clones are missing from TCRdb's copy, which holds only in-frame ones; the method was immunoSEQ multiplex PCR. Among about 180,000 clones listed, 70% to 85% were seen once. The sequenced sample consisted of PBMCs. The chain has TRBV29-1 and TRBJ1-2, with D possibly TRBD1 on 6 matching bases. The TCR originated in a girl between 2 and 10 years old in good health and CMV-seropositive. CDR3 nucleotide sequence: TGCAGCGTACGATTCCCTCAGGGGTATGGCTACACCTTC. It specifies CSVRFPQGYGYTF.